Sequencing of this T cell receptor (beta chain) was carried out in a study of T cells after yellow fever vaccination. This CDR3 is built from 15 residues. CDR1 is SGHDT, CDR2 YYEEEE, per germline. V gave up 3 bases and J gave up 7 bases, with 16 bases separating them. TCRdb ran MiXCR on the 5' RACE reads and lists one entry per CDR3 protein. The table includes a few hundred thousand distinct CDR3 sequences, approximately 16% detected once. This clonotype was seen a single time. This clonotype was obtained from a man between 18 and 29 years old who received the YFV17D yellow fever vaccine. The chain is built from TRBV5-6 and TRBJ1-4; tentatively, D is TRBD1 (6 bases). The input for sequencing was PBMCs, taken roughly 5 days after the first yellow fever vaccination. The CDR3 coding sequence is TGTGCCAGCAGCTCAGGGGCGGGGGTCGTTGAAAAACTGTTTTTT. Amino acid sequence: CASSSGAGVVEKLFF.